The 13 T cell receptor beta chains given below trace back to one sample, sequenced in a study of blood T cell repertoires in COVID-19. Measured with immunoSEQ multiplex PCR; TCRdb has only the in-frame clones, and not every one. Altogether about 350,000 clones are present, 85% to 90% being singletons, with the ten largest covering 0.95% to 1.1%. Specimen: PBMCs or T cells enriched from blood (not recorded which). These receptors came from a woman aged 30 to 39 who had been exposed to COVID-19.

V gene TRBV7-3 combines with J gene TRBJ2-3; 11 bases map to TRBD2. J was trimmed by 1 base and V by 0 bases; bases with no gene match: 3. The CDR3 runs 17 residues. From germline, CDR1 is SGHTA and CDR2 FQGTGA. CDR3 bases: TGTGCCAGCAGCTTAACGACGGGACTAGCGGGCACAGATACGCAGTATTTT. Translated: CASSLTTGLAGTDTQYF.

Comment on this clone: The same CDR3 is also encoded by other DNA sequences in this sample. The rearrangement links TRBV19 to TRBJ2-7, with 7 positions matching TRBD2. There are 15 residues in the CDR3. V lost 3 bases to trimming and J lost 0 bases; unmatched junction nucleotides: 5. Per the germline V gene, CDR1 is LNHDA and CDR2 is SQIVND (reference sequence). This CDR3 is CASSISGTSSYEQYF. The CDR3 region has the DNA TGTGCCAGTAGTATCAGCGGGACGAGCTCCTACGAGCAGTACTTC.

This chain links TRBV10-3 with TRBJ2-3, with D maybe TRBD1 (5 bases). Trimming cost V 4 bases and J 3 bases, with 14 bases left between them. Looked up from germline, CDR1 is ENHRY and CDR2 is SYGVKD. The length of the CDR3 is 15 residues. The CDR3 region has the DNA TGTGCCATCAGTGTGGGGCAGGGTCCGACAGATACGCAGTATTTT. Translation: CAISVGQGPTDTQYF.

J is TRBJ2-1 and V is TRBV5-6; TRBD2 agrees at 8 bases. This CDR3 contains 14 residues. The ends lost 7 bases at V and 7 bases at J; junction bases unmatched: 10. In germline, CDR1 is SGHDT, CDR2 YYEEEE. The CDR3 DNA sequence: TGTGCCAGCGTCCCGGGACTAGGTACTAATGAGCAGTTCTTC. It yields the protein CASVPGLGTNEQFF.

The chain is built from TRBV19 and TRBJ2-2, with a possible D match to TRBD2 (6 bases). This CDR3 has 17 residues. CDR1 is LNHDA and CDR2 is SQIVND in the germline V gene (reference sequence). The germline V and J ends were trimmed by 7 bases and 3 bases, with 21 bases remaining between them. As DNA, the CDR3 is TGTGCCAGTATGCGGGGATTGGGTAATAGGGACACCGGGGAGCTGTTTTTT. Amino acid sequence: CASMRGLGNRDTGELFF.

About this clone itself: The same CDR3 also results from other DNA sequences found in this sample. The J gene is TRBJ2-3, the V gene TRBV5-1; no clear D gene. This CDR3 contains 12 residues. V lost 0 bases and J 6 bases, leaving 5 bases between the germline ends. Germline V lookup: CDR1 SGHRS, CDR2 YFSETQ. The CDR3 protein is CASSLAGDTQYF. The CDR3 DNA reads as TGCGCCAGCAGCTTGGCGGGTGATACGCAGTATTTT.

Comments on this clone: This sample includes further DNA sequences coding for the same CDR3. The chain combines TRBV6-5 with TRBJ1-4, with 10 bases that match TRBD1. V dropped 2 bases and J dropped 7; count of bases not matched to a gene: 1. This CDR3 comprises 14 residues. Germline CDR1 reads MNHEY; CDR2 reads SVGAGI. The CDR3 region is CASSYGQGGEKLFF. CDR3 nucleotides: TGTGCCAGCAGTTACGGACAGGGGGGTGAAAAACTGTTTTTT.

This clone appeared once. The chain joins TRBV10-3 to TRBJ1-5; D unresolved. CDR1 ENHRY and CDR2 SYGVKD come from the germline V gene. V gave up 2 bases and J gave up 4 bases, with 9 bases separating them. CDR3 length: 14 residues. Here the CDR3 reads CAISEGELNQPQHF. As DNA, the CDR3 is TGTGCCATCAGTGAGGGGGAGTTAAATCAGCCCCAGCATTTT.

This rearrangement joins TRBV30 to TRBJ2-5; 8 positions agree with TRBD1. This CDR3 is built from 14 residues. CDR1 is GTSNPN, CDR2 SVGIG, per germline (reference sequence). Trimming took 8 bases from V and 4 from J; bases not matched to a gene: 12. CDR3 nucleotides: TGTGCCCTTCGGAGGGCCAGGGGGCGAGAGACCCAGTACTTC. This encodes CALRRARGRETQYF.

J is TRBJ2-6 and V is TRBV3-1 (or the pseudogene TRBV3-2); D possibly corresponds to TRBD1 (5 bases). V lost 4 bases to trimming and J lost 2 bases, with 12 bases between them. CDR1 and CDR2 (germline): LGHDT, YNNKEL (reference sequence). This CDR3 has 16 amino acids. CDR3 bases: TGTGCCAGCAGCCCCACAGGTTTAGCTGGGGCCAACGTCCTGACTTTC. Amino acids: CASSPTGLAGANVLTF.

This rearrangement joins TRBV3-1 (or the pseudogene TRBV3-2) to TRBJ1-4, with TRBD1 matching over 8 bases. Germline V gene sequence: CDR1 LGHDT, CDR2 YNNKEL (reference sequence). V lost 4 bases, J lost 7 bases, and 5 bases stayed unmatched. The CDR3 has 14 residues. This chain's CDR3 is CASSPRDRFEKLFF. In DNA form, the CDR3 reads TGTGCCAGCAGCCCACGGGACAGGTTTGAAAAACTGTTTTTT.

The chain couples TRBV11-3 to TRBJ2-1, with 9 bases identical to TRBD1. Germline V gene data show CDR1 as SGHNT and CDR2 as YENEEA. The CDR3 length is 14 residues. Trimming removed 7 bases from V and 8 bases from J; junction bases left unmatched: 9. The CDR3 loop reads CASNSGTGLDEQFF. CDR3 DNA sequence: TGTGCCAGCAACTCCGGGACAGGGCTCGATGAGCAGTTCTTC.

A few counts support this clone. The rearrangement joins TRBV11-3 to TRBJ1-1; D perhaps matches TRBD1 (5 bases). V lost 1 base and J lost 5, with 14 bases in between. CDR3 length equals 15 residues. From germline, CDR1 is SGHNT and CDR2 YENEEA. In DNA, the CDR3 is TGTGCCAGCAGCTTAGTGGCAGGGTCAACAACTGAAGCTTTCTTT. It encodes CASSLVAGSTTEAFF.